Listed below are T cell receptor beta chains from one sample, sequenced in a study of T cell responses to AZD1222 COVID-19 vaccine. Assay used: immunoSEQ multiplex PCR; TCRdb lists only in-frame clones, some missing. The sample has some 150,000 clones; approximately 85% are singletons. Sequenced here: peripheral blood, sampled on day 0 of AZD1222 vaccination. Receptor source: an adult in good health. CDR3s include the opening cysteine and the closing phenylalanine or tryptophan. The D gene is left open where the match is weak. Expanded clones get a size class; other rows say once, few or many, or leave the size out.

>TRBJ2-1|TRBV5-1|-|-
TGCGCCAGCAGCTTTACAGATAGCTCCTACAATGAGCAGTTCTTC
CASSFTDSSYNEQFF
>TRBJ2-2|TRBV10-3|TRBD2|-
TGTGCCATCGGGACTAGCGGGGCTTCCGGGGAGCTGTTTTTT
CAIGTSGASGELFF
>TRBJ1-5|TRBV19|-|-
TGTGCCAGTAGTATAAGGTCGAGAGGTCAGCCCCAGCATTTT
CASSIRSRGQPQHF
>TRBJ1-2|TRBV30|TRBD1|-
TGTGCCTCCGACAGGGGGCAGAACTATGGCTACACCTTC
CASDRGQNYGYTF
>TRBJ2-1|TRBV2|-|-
TGTGCCAGCAGTTTCGGACTACAATACAATGAGCAGTTCTTC
CASSFGLQYNEQFF
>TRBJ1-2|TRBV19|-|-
TGTGCCAGTAGTATAGCGACAGGCTACACCTTC
CASSIATGYTF
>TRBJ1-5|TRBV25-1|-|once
TGTGCCAGCAGTGAGGGGCGGGATCAGCCCCAGCATTTT
CASSEGRDQPQHF
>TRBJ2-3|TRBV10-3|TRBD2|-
TGTGCCATCAATTGGAGCGGGGGCCACGATACGCAGTATTTT
CAINWSGGHDTQYF
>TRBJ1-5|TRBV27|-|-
TGTGCCAGCAGTCCCAAGACAGCTAATCAGCCCCAGCATTTT
CASSPKTANQPQHF
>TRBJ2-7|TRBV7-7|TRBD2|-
TGTGCCAGCAGCCCCGGGAGCGGGGCTTACGAGCAGTACTTC
CASSPGSGAYEQYF
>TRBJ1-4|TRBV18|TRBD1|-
TGTGCCAGCTCACCTAACCCGGACAGGGGCGGCGCAAAACTGTTTTTT
CASSPNPDRGGAKLFF
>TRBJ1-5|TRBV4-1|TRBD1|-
TGCGCCAGCAGCCAAGATCAACTGGGGACAGAGTATCAGCCCCAGCATTTT
CASSQDQLGTEYQPQHF
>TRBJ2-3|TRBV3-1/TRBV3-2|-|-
TGTGCCAGCAGCCAGGAGGCCCTAGATACGCAGTATTTT
CASSQEALDTQYF
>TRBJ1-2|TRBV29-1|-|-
TGCAGCGTTCTCCGGGACGGGAGCTATGGCTACACCTTC
CSVLRDGSYGYTF
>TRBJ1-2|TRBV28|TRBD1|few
TGTGCCAGCACCCTGGGGTACGACAGGGCAGGTGGCTACACCTTC
CASTLGYDRAGGYTF
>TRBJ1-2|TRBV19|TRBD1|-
TGTGCCAGTAGCGAAACCCGGGGACAGGTTGGTGGCTACACCTTC
CASSETRGQVGGYTF
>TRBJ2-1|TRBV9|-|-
TGTGCCAGCAGCGAGGAGGGGGCCTCCTACAATGAGCAGTTCTTC
CASSEEGASYNEQFF
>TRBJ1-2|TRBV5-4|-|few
TGTGCCAGCAGATTCAGTGACAGGTTCTATGGCTACACCTTC
CASRFSDRFYGYTF